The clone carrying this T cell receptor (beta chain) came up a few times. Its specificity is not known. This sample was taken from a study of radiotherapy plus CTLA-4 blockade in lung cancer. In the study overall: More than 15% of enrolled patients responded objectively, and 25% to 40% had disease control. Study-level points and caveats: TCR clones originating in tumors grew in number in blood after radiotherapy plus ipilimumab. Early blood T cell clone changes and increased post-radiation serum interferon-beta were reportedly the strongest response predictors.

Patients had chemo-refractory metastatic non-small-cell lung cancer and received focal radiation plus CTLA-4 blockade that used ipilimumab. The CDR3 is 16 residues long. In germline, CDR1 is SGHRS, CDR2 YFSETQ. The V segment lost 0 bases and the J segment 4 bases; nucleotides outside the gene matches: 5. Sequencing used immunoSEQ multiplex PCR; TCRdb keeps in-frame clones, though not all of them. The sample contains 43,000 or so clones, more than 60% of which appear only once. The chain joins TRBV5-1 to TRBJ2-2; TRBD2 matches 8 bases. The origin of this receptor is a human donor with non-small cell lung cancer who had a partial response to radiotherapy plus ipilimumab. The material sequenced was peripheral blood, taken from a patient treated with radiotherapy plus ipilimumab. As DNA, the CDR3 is TGCGCCAGCAGCTTGGACGGGGGGGCTTCCACCGGGGAGCTGTTTTTT. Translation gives CASSLDGGASTGELFF.